This T cell receptor (beta chain) was sequenced in a study of CD8+ T cells in alopecia areata. Treatment indicated: oral pan-JAK inhibitor, 5-10 mg twice daily. The study team obtained lesional scalp punch biopsies and peripheral blood from alopecia areata patients. V was clipped by 5 bases and J by 5 bases; unmatched bases: 5. The germline V gene encodes CDR1 MNHEY and CDR2 SMNVEV (reference sequence). This CDR3 comprises 13 residues. RNA extraction and reverse transcription yielded cDNA as sequencing template. The table came from immunoSEQ multiplex PCR; TCRdb's copy has only in-frame clones and leaves some out. The sample records 150,000 to 200,000 clones, about 54% being singletons.

Sequencing was performed on CD4+ T cells sorted from blood, taken at roughly week 55, from a patient treated with tofacitinib. The sequence derives from a human donor with alopecia areata. The gene calls are TRBV27 and TRBJ1-1; 7 bases fit TRBD1. The CDR3 spells CASSPSRGTEAFF. CDR3 bases: TGTGCCAGCAGTCCTTCCAGGGGGACTGAAGCTTTCTTT.